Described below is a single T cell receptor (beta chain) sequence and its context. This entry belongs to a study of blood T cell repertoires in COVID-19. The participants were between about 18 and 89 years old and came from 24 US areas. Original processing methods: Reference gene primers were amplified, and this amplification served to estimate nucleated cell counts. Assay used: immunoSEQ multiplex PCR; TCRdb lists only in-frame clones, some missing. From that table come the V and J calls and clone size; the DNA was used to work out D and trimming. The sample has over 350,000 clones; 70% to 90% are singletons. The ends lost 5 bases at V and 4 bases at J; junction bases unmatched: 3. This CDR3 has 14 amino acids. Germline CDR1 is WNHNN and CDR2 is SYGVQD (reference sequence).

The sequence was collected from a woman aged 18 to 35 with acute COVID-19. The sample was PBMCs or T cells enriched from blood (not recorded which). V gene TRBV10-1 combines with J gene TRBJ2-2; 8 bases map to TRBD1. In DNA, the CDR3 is TGCGCCAGCAGTAGGGACAGGTCCACCGGGGAGCTGTTTTTT. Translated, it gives CASSRDRSTGELFF.